The 10 T cell receptor beta chains below all came from one sample that was sequenced in a study of human T cells and chemical hapten exposure. Time point indicated: patch test 2, 6 weeks after DPC sensitization. Treatment denoted: therapeutic diphenylcyclopropenone sensitization with weekly scalp DPC. In TCRdb, the RACE reads were re-called with MiXCR into one record per CDR3 protein. The sample lists about 26,000 distinct CDR3 sequences, 8% to 10% occurring once. The source material was whole blood, sampled in connection with sensitization to the hapten diphenylcyclopropenone (DPC). The source of these receptors is a man between 25 and 39 years old with alopecia areata. Some clones in this sample may be carry-over from other donors' samples.

The rearrangement joins TRBV3-1 to TRBJ1-3; D is ambiguous. Trimming removed 6 bases from V and 1 base from J, with 7 bases in between. This CDR3 is built from 13 residues. CDR1 and CDR2 (germline): LGHDT, YNNKEL (reference sequence). CDR3 sequence (DNA): TGTGCCAGCAGTAAAGGTTCTGGAAACACCATATATTTT. It encodes CASSKGSGNTIYF.

The chain employs TRBV10-3 and TRBJ2-5; D not certain. The germline CDR1 and CDR2 sequences are ENHRY and SYGVKD. V was shortened by 4 bases and J by 4 bases, with 19 bases between the two germline ends. The CDR3 length is 16 residues. CDR3 amino acids: CAISGAGGSKGETQYF. The CDR3 region has the DNA TGTGCCATCAGTGGAGCCGGCGGCAGTAAGGGAGAGACCCAGTACTTC.

This clonotype was counted a few times. The chain has TRBV5-5 and TRBJ2-5; unclear D gene. Germline lookup yields CDR1 SGHKS and CDR2 YYEKEE (reference sequence). This CDR3 region has 14 residues. Trimming cost V 4 bases and J 0 bases, with 10 bases left between them. The CDR3 loop reads CASSLSVDQETQYF. CDR3 coding DNA: TGTGCCAGCAGCCTTTCAGTCGACCAAGAGACCCAGTACTTC.

This clonotype was observed a handful of times. The V gene is TRBV5-4, the J gene TRBJ2-3, with 7 nucleotides matching TRBD2. CDR1 is SGHNT, CDR2 YYREEE, per germline (reference sequence). The V and J ends lost 3 bases and 1 base, in that order; junction bases with no gene match: 5. The CDR3 consists of 15 residues. The CDR3 loop reads CASSSQRDRTDTQYF. CDR3 in DNA: TGTGCCAGCAGCTCACAGCGGGACCGCACAGATACGCAGTATTTT.

This clonotype was recorded at least ten times. This rearrangement joins TRBV4-1 to TRBJ1-6; tentative D call: TRBD1 (6 bases). The CDR3 has 14 residues. Germline CDR1 is MGHRA and CDR2 is YSYEKL. V was cut by 4 bases and J by 9 bases, with 13 bases left in between. The CDR3 nucleotides read TGCGCCAGCAGCCCCCGGGACATTGGTTCACCCCTCCACTTT. Translating gives CASSPRDIGSPLHF.

This chain joins TRBV12-3 or TRBV12-4 and TRBJ1-1; a possible D gene is TRBD1 (6 bases). The length of the CDR3 is 12 residues. The ends were cut back, 4 bases at V and 11 bases at J, with 14 bases in the middle. CDR3 sequence: CASSSPGGQAFF. Written as DNA, the CDR3 is TGTGCCAGCAGTTCCCCGGGGGGCCAGGCTTTCTTT.

This clonotype is judged medium-sized. The V and J genes are TRBV12-3 or TRBV12-4 and TRBJ2-1; 12 bases are shared with TRBD1. CDR3 length equals 15 residues. The V gene end was trimmed by 5 bases and the J gene end by 14 bases; junction bases not matched to a gene: 13. The CDR3 reads CASSPGTGGAGEEFF. For the CDR3, the DNA is TGTGCCAGCAGTCCCGGGACAGGGGGCGCGGGAGAGGAGTTCTTC.

This clonotype was recorded once. The rearrangement uses TRBV27 and TRBJ2-7, with a tentative D call TRBD2 (5 bases). Germline V gives CDR1 MNHEY, CDR2 SMNVEV (reference sequence). The CDR3 runs to 15 residues. The V and J ends lost 4 bases and 2 bases respectively, with 15 bases between them. The CDR3 coding sequence is TGTGCCAGCAGTTCCCTTTGGGCCGGGACCTACGAGCAGTACTTC. It translates to CASSSLWAGTYEQYF.

In its sample, this clonotype was seen many times. The chain is built from TRBV6-5 and TRBJ2-7; the match to TRBD2 covers 12 bases. CDR1 MNHEY and CDR2 SVGAGI come from the germline V gene. V lost 7 bases to trimming and J lost 2 bases; unmatched junction nucleotides: 6. This CDR3 is 15 amino acids long. For the CDR3, the DNA is TGTGCCAGCACTGTACTAGCGGGAGGCGCCTACGAGCAGTACTTC. It codes for CASTVLAGGAYEQYF.

This clonotype was detected many times. The chain carries TRBV29-1 and TRBJ2-2; D might be TRBD1 (6 bases). Germline CDR1 SQVTM, CDR2 ANQGSEA. V dropped 2 bases and J dropped 3 bases, with 10 bases sitting between them. This CDR3 region has 14 residues. Written as DNA, the CDR3 is TGCAGCGTTGAACAGGGGCCCGACACCGGGGAGCTGTTTTTT. Protein sequence: CSVEQGPDTGELFF.